The entry below describes one T cell receptor beta chain. Its antigen remains unidentified. From the RT-PCR reads, TCRdb called clonotypes with MiXCR, one entry per CDR3 protein. The sample gives over 150,000 distinct CDR3 sequences, around a tenth of which show up once; roughly a third is in the top ten. Looked up from germline, CDR1 is MNHEY and CDR2 is SMNVEV (reference sequence). V dropped 4 bases and J dropped 0 bases, with 14 bases sitting between them. This CDR3 spans 16 amino acids. This entry comes from a study of response to subunit inactivated influenza vaccine. Study results and limitations: The authors suggested that every seasonal influenza vaccination recruits few new T cells.

Source: CD8+ T cells sorted from PBMCs, taken less than 30 months after vaccination. The sequence derives from a man between 45 and 75 years old who received an inactivated influenza vaccine. The gene calls are TRBV27 and TRBJ2-3; tentatively, D is TRBD2 (6 bases). The CDR3 DNA reads as TGTGCCAGCAGTTGGGTTGGGGGGACTAGCACAGATACGCAGTATTTT. This sequence encodes CASSWVGGTSTDTQYF.